Following are 11 T cell receptor beta chains from one sample sequenced in a study of blood T cell repertoires in COVID-19. The protocol was immunoSEQ multiplex PCR, while the TCRdb copy is restricted to in-frame clones and leaves out a portion. The profile covers about 80,000 clones, with about 83% appearing a single time and less than 40% taken by the ten largest. Sequencing was performed on peripheral blood. The receptor set was obtained from a man at least 80 years old with active or convalescent COVID-19.

This chain uses TRBV7-6 with TRBJ2-1, with TRBD1 matching 8 bases. The germline V gene has CDR1 SGHVS and CDR2 FNYEAQ. CDR3 size: 17 residues. The trim removed 1 base at V and 6 bases at J, leaving 11 bases unmatched. CDR3 in amino acids: CASSLGVSDREGNEQFF. The CDR3 nucleotides are TGTGCCAGCAGCTTAGGGGTGTCGGACAGGGAAGGCAATGAGCAGTTCTTC.

The V and J genes are TRBV19 and TRBJ1-2; D might be TRBD1 (5 bases). The germline V and J ends were trimmed by 3 bases and 4 bases, with 12 bases remaining between them. In germline, CDR1 is LNHDA, CDR2 SQIVND (reference sequence). The CDR3 has 14 amino acids. In DNA, the CDR3 is TGTGCCAGTAGTATGTGGGACTCCGTCTATGGCTACACCTTC. It translates to CASSMWDSVYGYTF.

As DNA, the CDR3 is TGTGCCTGGAGTGTACAGGGGCGGAAAAACTATGGCTACACCTTC. Encoded protein: CAWSVQGRKNYGYTF. The chain has TRBV30 and TRBJ1-2; TRBD1 matches at 7 bases. After removal of 0 bases from V and 2 bases from J, the junction contained 6 bases not matched to a gene. Germline V gene lookup returns CDR1 GTSNPN and CDR2 SVGIG (reference sequence). The CDR3 runs 15 residues.

The rearrangement joins TRBV6-5 to TRBJ2-4; tentative D call: TRBD1 (6 bases). The length of the CDR3 is 15 residues. With 4 bases removed from V and 1 base from J, the gap between germline ends came to 11 bases. Germline CDR1 is MNHEY and CDR2 is SVGAGI. Here the CDR3 DNA reads TGTGCCAGCAGTTCCAGGGGTGTGGCCAAAAACATTCAGTACTTC. Protein: CASSSRGVAKNIQYF.

This clone was counted once. V and J are TRBV19 and TRBJ1-2; weak D call: TRBD1 (6 bases). This CDR3 region has 15 residues. Trimming pared 10 bases from V and 4 bases from J, leaving 22 bases between. Germline-derived CDR1 and CDR2 are LNHDA and SQIVND (reference sequence). The CDR3: CATAPGGGVVYGYTF. CDR3 sequence (DNA): TGTGCCACCGCCCCTGGGGGGGGCGTTGTCTATGGCTACACCTTC.

This clone was recorded a few times. CDR3 nucleotides: TGTGCCAGCAGTTTGTCTTTCCCCAATTCACCCCTCCACTTT. Translated, it gives CASSLSFPNSPLHF. The gene calls are TRBV6-6 and TRBJ1-6, with no clear D. In germline, CDR1 is MNHNY, CDR2 SVGAGI (reference sequence). The CDR3 has 14 residues. V was pared by 4 bases and J by 7 bases, with 11 bases between.

This rearrangement joins TRBV11-2 to TRBJ1-1; D perhaps matches TRBD1 (5 bases). In germline, CDR1 is SGHAT, CDR2 FQNNGV. Trimming stripped 2 bases from V and 5 bases from J, with 12 bases between. This CDR3 is 14 amino acids long. The CDR3 loop is CASSLTGGSTEAFF. In DNA, the CDR3 is TGTGCCAGCAGCTTAACTGGGGGGAGTACTGAAGCTTTCTTT.

The rearrangement joins TRBV29-1 to TRBJ1-1; possibly TRBD1 for D (5 bases). CDR1 SQVTM and CDR2 ANQGSEA come from the germline V gene. The CDR3 covers 12 residues. Trimming pared 7 bases from V and 0 bases from J, leaving 9 bases between. CDR3 DNA sequence: TGCAGCGCAGACAGATTGAACACTGAAGCTTTCTTT. It yields the protein CSADRLNTEAFF.

The V and J genes are TRBV7-7 and TRBJ2-3; D perhaps matches TRBD1 (6 bases). Trimming removed 5 bases at V and 0 bases at J, with 9 bases between. In germline, CDR1 is SSHAT, CDR2 FNYEAQ (reference sequence). This CDR3 region has 14 residues. DNA for the CDR3: TGTGCCAGCAGCCCAGGGGCTAGCACAGATACGCAGTATTTT. It specifies CASSPGASTDTQYF.

This clone occurred a few times. The chain joins TRBV7-2 to TRBJ1-6, with D uncertain. The CDR3 covers 15 residues. Trimming pared 5 bases from V and 6 bases from J, leaving 14 bases between. Germline V gene lookup returns CDR1 SGHTA and CDR2 FQGNSA. The CDR3 DNA reads TGTGCCAGCAGCCCAAGAGCCAACAGTAATTCACCCCTCCACTTT. It codes for CASSPRANSNSPLHF.

This clone turned up a few times. The genes are TRBV19 and TRBJ1-1; TRBD1 agrees at 9 bases. The CDR3 length is 15 residues. Trimming at V came to 1 base and at J to 7 bases, leaving 7 bases not matched to a gene. The V gene's germline CDR1 is LNHDA and CDR2 SQIVND (reference sequence). The CDR3 protein is CASSIVGTGIFEAFF. For the CDR3, the DNA is TGTGCCAGTAGTATAGTGGGGACAGGGATTTTTGAAGCTTTCTTT.